This passage covers 2 T cell receptor beta chains from one sample sequenced in a study of blood T cell repertoires in COVID-19. Assay used: immunoSEQ multiplex PCR; TCRdb lists only in-frame clones, some missing. Among 50,000 to 65,000 clones, about nine tenths were seen once, and the ten largest hold approximately 3%. The sample taken for sequencing was peripheral blood. These receptor sequences come from a man aged 45-60 years with active COVID-19.

This clone was detected only once. The V and J genes are TRBV7-3 and TRBJ1-1; 12 bases agree with TRBD1. Germline V lookup: CDR1 SGHTA, CDR2 FQGTGA. This CDR3 has 17 residues. V lost 5 bases to trimming and J lost 4 bases; unmatched junction nucleotides: 11. The CDR3 region has the DNA TGTGCCAGCAGCCCCTCGGGGACAGGGGGCGCGGGCACTGAAGCTTTCTTT. It encodes CASSPSGTGGAGTEAFF.

This clone was counted once. This chain connects TRBV3-1 (or the pseudogene TRBV3-2) to TRBJ2-1; 13 bases fit TRBD2. Germline V lookup: CDR1 LGHDT, CDR2 YNNKEL (reference sequence). The CDR3 covers 17 residues. After removal of 4 bases from V and 5 bases from J, the junction contained 8 bases not matched to a gene. The CDR3 DNA follows: TGTGCCAGCAGCCCCAGGACTAGCGGGAGTGGGGACAATGAGCAGTTCTTC. It is translated as CASSPRTSGSGDNEQFF.